This TCR beta chain was identified in a study of memory CD4+ T cells and cytomegalovirus serostatus. General observations from the study: About 40% of the roughly 160 known CMV-associated TCRbeta sequences appeared in CD4+ memory.

Concerning this clone: Its specificity is not known.

This table comes from immunoSEQ multiplex PCR, and its TCRdb copy is limited to in-frame clones, with some not included. The data contain about 61,000 clones, about 81% of them singletons. Trimming shortened V by 6 bases and J by 3 bases, and 8 bases separated the two germline ends. The CDR3 runs 13 residues. In germline, CDR1 is SGHVS, CDR2 FNYEAQ. Single viable CD3+CD4+CD8-CD45RO+ cells were sorted as the memory CD4+ T cells. The sample was memory CD4+ T cells from blood. V and J are TRBV7-6 and TRBJ2-2; perhaps TRBD1 as D (5 bases). The sequence came from an adult in good health and CMV-seronegative. DNA for the CDR3: TGTGCCAGCAGGAAGGGGCACACCGGGGAGCTGTTTTTT. Residues: CASRKGHTGELFF.